A single sample gave rise to the 8 T cell receptor beta chains below, sequenced in a study of shared clonotypes between healthy human individuals. Measured with immunoSEQ multiplex PCR; TCRdb has only the in-frame clones, and not every one. The sample includes some 1 million clones, more than 65% of them seen just once. Material: memory CD4+ T cells sorted from blood. Subset here: CD45RA-negative fraction. Receptors originate from a man aged 18 to 30 in good health.

The V call is TRBV6-6, the J call TRBJ2-7; 8 positions match TRBD1. J was trimmed by 6 bases and V by 6 bases; bases with no gene match: 4. CDR3 length: 12 amino acids. CDR1 is MNHNY, CDR2 SVGAGI, per germline (reference sequence). The CDR3, as DNA: TGTGCCAGCAGCTGGACAGGGCGCGAGCAGTACTTC. Translating gives CASSWTGREQYF.

The chain has TRBV6-1 and TRBJ2-7; 11 bases fit TRBD1. The V and J ends lost 6 bases and 6 bases, in that order; junction bases with no gene match: 7. The CDR3 sequence is 14 residues long. CDR1 is MNHNS and CDR2 is SASEGT in the germline V gene. The CDR3 here is CASRTRDRGSEQYF. The CDR3 coding sequence is TGTGCCAGCAGGACCCGGGACAGGGGGTCCGAGCAGTACTTC.

The gene calls are TRBV30 and TRBJ2-3; D call uncertain. With 3 bases removed from V and 0 bases from J, the gap between germline ends came to 13 bases. There are 15 residues in the CDR3. The germline gives CDR1 GTSNPN, CDR2 SVGIG (reference sequence). The CDR3 here is CAWSLLGSSTDTQYF. CDR3 DNA: TGTGCCTGGAGCCTCCTCGGATCTAGCACAGATACGCAGTATTTT.

A few counts support this clone. The gene calls are TRBV27 and TRBJ1-2; D is unclear. The germline gives CDR1 MNHEY, CDR2 SMNVEV (reference sequence). The CDR3 has 10 amino acids. Deletions cut 6 bases from V and 13 bases from J, with 12 bases between. This CDR3 is CASSPIPCTF. The DNA for the CDR3 is TGTGCCAGCAGCCCAATACCCTGCACCTTC.

This clone was counted between two and nine times. CDR3 coding DNA: TGTGCCAGCAGTGTCCTCGACTATGGCTACACCTTC. Protein: CASSVLDYGYTF. V usage is TRBV2 and J usage is TRBJ1-2; no clear D. The CDR3 length is 12 residues. Per germline, CDR1 SNHLY and CDR2 FYNNEI. Trimming stripped 4 bases from V and 3 bases from J, with 6 bases between.

This chain connects TRBV4-2 to TRBJ2-1; D uncertain. CDR1 is LGHNA and CDR2 is YNFKEQ in the germline V gene. CDR3 length: 15 residues. Trimming removed 2 bases at V and 7 bases at J, with 15 bases between. The CDR3 region is CASSQFFLPTNEQFF. In DNA, the CDR3 is TGTGCCAGCAGCCAATTTTTCTTACCTACGAATGAGCAGTTCTTC.

The gene calls are TRBV2 and TRBJ2-2, with a possible D match to TRBD2 (5 bases). CDR1 is SNHLY, CDR2 FYNNEI, per germline. V lost 6 bases, J lost 0 bases, and 11 bases lay in between. The CDR3 has 15 amino acids. The CDR3 DNA follows: TGTGCCAGCAGACCCGGACTGCCGAACACCGGGGAGCTGTTTTTT. The encoded protein is CASRPGLPNTGELFF. Looking up the rest from reference TRBV2 and TRBJ2-2 gives the full variable domain: EPEVTQTPSHQVTQMGQEVILRCVPISNHLYFYWYRQILGQKVEFLVSFYNNEISEKSEIFDDQFSVERPDGSNFTLKIRSTKLEDSAMYFCASRPGLPNTGELFFGEGSRLTVL.

This clone was seen just once. Its ends do not fully match the called genes, so a read error is possible. The chain links TRBV11-2 to TRBJ2-1; TRBD2 agrees at 8 bases. CDR1 is SGHAT, CDR2 FQNNGV, per germline. The CDR3 contains 16 residues. CDR3 sequence reads: CASSLERELTYNEQFF. CDR3 nucleotides: TGTGCCAGCAGCCTAGAGCGGGAGTTAACCTACAATGAGCAGTTCTTC.